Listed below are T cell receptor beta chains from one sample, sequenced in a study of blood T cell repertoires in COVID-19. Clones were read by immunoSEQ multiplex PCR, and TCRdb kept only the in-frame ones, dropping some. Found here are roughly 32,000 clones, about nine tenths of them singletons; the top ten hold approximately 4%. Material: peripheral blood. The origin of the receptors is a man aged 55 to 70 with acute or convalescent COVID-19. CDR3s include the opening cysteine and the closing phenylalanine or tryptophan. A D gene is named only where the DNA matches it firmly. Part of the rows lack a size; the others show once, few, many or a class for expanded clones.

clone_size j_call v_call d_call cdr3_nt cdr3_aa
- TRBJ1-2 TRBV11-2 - TGTGCCAGCAGCTTAGGAACAGGGCGGTTAGGCTACACCTTC CASSLGTGRLGYTF
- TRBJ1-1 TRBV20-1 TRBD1 TGCAGTGCCTCGGACAGGTTTGAAGCTTTCTTT CSASDRFEAFF
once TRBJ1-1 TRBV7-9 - TGTGCCAGCAGCTTACAAACAGGACCGAACACTGAAGCTTTCTTT CASSLQTGPNTEAFF
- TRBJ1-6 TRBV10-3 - TGTGCCATCAGTTTCCGGGACTCCTATAATTCACCCCTCCACTTT CAISFRDSYNSPLHF
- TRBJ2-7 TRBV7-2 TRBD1 TGTGCCAGCAGCCCCCGGACAGGGTCGTACGAGCAGTACTTC CASSPRTGSYEQYF
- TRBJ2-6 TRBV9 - TGTGCCAGCAGCCCCCGGGATCTGCCTTCTGGGGCCAACGTCCTGACTTTC CASSPRDLPSGANVLTF
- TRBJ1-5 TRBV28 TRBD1 TGTGCCAGCAGTTGGGACAGGAGTGGAGGTCAGCCCCAGCATTTT CASSWDRSGGQPQHF
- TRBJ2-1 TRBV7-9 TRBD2 TGTGCCAGCAGCTTATGGACTAGCCCTAACAATGAGCAGTTCTTC CASSLWTSPNNEQFF
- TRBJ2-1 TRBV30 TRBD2 TGTGCCTGGAGGATGGGACTAGCGGGAAGGGATGAGCAGTTCTTC CAWRMGLAGRDEQFF
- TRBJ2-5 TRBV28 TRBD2 TGTGCCAGCACCCCCGGGGGGATATTTCAAGAGACCCAGTACTTC CASTPGGIFQETQYF
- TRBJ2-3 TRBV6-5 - TGTGCCAGCAGGACTTACACAGATACGCAGTATTTT CASRTYTDTQYF
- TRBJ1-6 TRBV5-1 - TGCGCCAGCCGGGGAGGGGGGGAAGTGAATAATTCACCCCTCCACTTT CASRGGGEVNNSPLHF
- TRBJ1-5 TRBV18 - TGTGCCAGCTCACCCGGAGAGGGTTTCAAGCCCCAGCATTTT CASSPGEGFKPQHF
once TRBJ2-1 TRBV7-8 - TGTGCCAGCAGCTTAGCGTCCAGGGCTGGCGAGCAGTTCTTC CASSLASRAGEQFF
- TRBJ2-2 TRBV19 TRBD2 TGTGCCAGTAGTACCCGGACTAGCGGGCCGTTGGGCGGGGAGCTGTTTTTT CASSTRTSGPLGGELFF
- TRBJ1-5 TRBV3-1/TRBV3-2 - TGTGCCAGCAGCCAAGACACAGGGTTTGGGCAGCCCCAGCATTTT CASSQDTGFGQPQHF
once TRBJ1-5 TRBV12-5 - TGTGCTAGTGGTTTGGTCTCTCAGCCCCAGCATTTT CASGLVSQPQHF
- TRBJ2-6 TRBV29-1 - TGCAGCGTTATAACTGGGGCCAACGTCCTGACTTTC CSVITGANVLTF
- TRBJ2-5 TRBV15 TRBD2 TGTGCCACCAGCAAAAGCGGGAGGGCTGAGACCCAGTACTTC CATSKSGRAETQYF
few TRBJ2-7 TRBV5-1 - TGCGCCAGCAGCTCCCAGGGGCCGACCTACGAGCAGTACTTC CASSSQGPTYEQYF
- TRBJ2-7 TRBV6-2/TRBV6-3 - TGTGCCAGCAGTTACTCGGTGAGGTACGAGCAGTACTTC CASSYSVRYEQYF
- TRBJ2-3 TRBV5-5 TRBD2 TGTGCCAGCAGCCCGGGACTCTCCGGGAGGGAAGATACGCAGTATTTT CASSPGLSGREDTQYF
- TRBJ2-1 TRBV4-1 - TGCGCCAGCAGCCAAGAGGTAGCATCCCCTAATGAGCAGTTCTTC CASSQEVASPNEQFF
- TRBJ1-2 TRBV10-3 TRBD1 TGTGCCATCAGTGTTACGGGACAGGGATACTATGGCTACACCTTC CAISVTGQGYYGYTF
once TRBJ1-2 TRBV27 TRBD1 TGTGCCAGCAGTTTATCGGGGGACAGCCTCTGGGGCTACACCTTC CASSLSGDSLWGYTF
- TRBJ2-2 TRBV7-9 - TGTGCCAGCAGTCCACTTGGTTCCGGGGAGCTGTTTTTT CASSPLGSGELFF
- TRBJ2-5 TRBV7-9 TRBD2 TGTGCCAGCAGCTTAGGTCCGATAGCGGGGATACAAGAGACCCAGTACTTC CASSLGPIAGIQETQYF
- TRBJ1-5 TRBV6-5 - TGTGCCAGCATCTCCCGGGGGGGTTCGGGTCAGCCCCAGCATTTT CASISRGGSGQPQHF
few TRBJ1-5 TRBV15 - TGTGCCACCAGCCATGACTCCAATCAGCCCCAGCATTTT CATSHDSNQPQHF
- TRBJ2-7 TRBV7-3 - TGTGCCAGCAGCTTGGGTAGAGGAGGCGAGCAGTACTTC CASSLGRGGEQYF
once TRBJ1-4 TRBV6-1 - TGTGCCAGCAGTGAGTCGTGGGGGGCTAATGAAAAACTGTTTTTT CASSESWGANEKLFF
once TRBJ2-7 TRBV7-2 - TGTGCCAGCAGCTTAGACCGCTATCGAGAGCAGTACTTC CASSLDRYREQYF
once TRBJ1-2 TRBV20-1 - TGCAGTGCTGGCCTTGCCCATGGCTACACCTTC CSAGLAHGYTF
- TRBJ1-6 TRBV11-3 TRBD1 TGTGCCAGCAGCTCCCACAGGGGGACGAATTCACCCCTCCACTTT CASSSHRGTNSPLHF
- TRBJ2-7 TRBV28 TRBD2 TGTGCCAGCAGTCCCCCCGGGACAGGGATTGGGACTAGCGGGGCTGGATCCCCCTACGAGCAGTACTTC CASSPPGTGIGTSGAGSPYEQYF
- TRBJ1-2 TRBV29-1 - TGCAGCGTTGAAGATCGGGGGTCAGGAGGTTATGGCTACACCTTC CSVEDRGSGGYGYTF
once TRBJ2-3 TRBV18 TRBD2 TGTGCCAGCTCACCTGAACTAGCGGGAGCCGTAGATACGCAGTATTTT CASSPELAGAVDTQYF
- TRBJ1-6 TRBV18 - TGTGCCAGCTCACCATCCCTGGGAGGGGGAAATTCACCCCTCCACTTT CASSPSLGGGNSPLHF
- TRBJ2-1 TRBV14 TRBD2 TGTGCCAGCAGCCTTGGGCCCGGGACTAGCAATGAGCAGTTCTTC CASSLGPGTSNEQFF
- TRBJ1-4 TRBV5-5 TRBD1 TGTGCCAGCAGCTACCGGACAGGGGGCGATGAAAAACTGTTTTTT CASSYRTGGDEKLFF